This TCR beta chain comes out of a study of beta chain features in type 1 diabetes. Markers CD45RO/CCR7/CD25/CD127/CD95/CD27 served to sort CD4+ naive, central memory, regulatory and stem cell-like memory cells. Study-level results: There were fewer insertions and more deletions at the VDJ junctions of type 1 diabetes patients. There was a moderate but significant shortening of TCRB CDR3s in all four CD4+ subsets of Type 1 diabetes patients.

Expressed TCRB transcripts were sequenced after all isolated RNA was converted to cDNA. Mean read depth for naive, central memory and regulatory T cell samples was around 3.8 million reads. Clones were read by immunoSEQ multiplex PCR, and TCRdb kept only the in-frame ones, dropping some. The sample has about 160,000 clones, roughly 8% seen once. This clone has more than one count but fewer than ten. Its antigen is currently unknown. There are 14 residues in the CDR3. CDR1 GTSNPN and CDR2 SVGIG come from the germline V gene (reference sequence). The trim removed 8 bases at V and 5 bases at J, leaving 11 bases unmatched.

The sequence came from a woman aged 40 to 50 with type 1 diabetes. Material: central memory CD4+ T cells from blood. V is TRBV30 and J is TRBJ1-1; TRBD1 matches 10 bases. For the CDR3, the DNA is TGTGCCGCCCAGCGACAGGGGGCTTGGACTGAAGCTTTCTTT. This codes for CAAQRQGAWTEAFF.